The 13 T cell receptor beta chains reported below all come from one sample, sequenced in a study of blood T cell repertoires in COVID-19. The table came from immunoSEQ multiplex PCR; TCRdb's copy has only in-frame clones and leaves some out. The sample carries about 370,000 clones, 75% to 90% recorded once. Sequencing was performed on PBMCs or T cells enriched from blood (not recorded which). These receptors were collected from a man aged 18 to 29 who had recovered from COVID-19.

Note on this clone: The sample carries other DNA sequences with the same CDR3. J is TRBJ1-5 and V is TRBV6-5; possible D gene TRBD1, 6 bases. This CDR3 is built from 14 residues. Trimming removed 0 bases from V and 4 bases from J, with 7 bases in between. The V gene's germline CDR1 is MNHEY and CDR2 SVGAGI. Written as DNA, the CDR3 is TGTGCCAGCAGTTACTCGACAGGAAATCAGCCCCAGCATTTT. Amino acids: CASSYSTGNQPQHF.

The chain carries TRBV14 and TRBJ1-2; a weak D match, TRBD1 (5 bases). Deletions cut 4 bases from V and 5 bases from J, with 14 bases between. The CDR3 runs 14 residues. Germline loops: CDR1 SGHDN, CDR2 FVKESK. CDR3 loop: CASSPSGASYGYTF. The CDR3 coding sequence is TGTGCCAGCAGCCCGAGTGGGGCTAGTTATGGCTACACCTTC.

This clone was picked up one time. The chain recombines TRBV5-5 with TRBJ1-5; 7 nucleotides match TRBD1. V lost 5 bases and J lost 0; bases outside the gene matches: 5. This CDR3 spans 15 amino acids. From germline, CDR1 is SGHKS and CDR2 YYEKEE (reference sequence). This chain's CDR3 is CASRGTEYSNQPQHF. CDR3 coding DNA: TGTGCCAGCAGGGGGACAGAGTATAGCAATCAGCCCCAGCATTTT.

J is TRBJ1-1 and V is TRBV4-1; maybe TRBD1 (5 bases). Trimming shortened V by 0 bases and J by 5 bases, and 19 bases separated the two germline ends. The CDR3 consists of 17 residues. Germline V gene sequence: CDR1 MGHRA, CDR2 YSYEKL. Written as DNA, the CDR3 is TGCGCCAGCAGCCAAGATGACCGGGGGACTAGGCGAACTGAAGCTTTCTTT. This sequence encodes CASSQDDRGTRRTEAFF.

The J gene is TRBJ1-2, the V gene TRBV6-5; D possibly corresponds to TRBD1 (6 bases). Germline loops: CDR1 MNHEY, CDR2 SVGAGI. The V end lost 0 bases, the J end lost 4 bases, and 12 bases lay between the germline ends. This CDR3 region has 15 residues. CDR3 loop: CASSYSVQGLYGYTF. The CDR3 DNA reads as TGTGCCAGCAGTTACTCCGTACAGGGCCTCTATGGCTACACCTTC.

V gene TRBV28 combines with J gene TRBJ1-5, with D possibly being TRBD1 (6 bases). The V gene lost 7 bases and the J gene lost 5 bases, with 12 bases spanning the gap. This CDR3 region has 13 residues. Germline V CDR1 and CDR2: MDHEN, SYDVKM. In DNA form, the CDR3 reads TGTGCCAGCATTACAGGGTTAGATCAGCCCCAGCATTTT. Translating it yields CASITGLDQPQHF.

The chain couples TRBV28 to TRBJ2-2, with D tentatively TRBD1 (6 bases). The CDR3 covers 15 residues. Germline lookup yields CDR1 MDHEN and CDR2 SYDVKM. Trimming took 5 bases from V and 3 from J, leaving 13 bases between them. The CDR3 reads CASSPRQAYTGELFF. CDR3 DNA sequence: TGTGCCAGCAGTCCCCGACAGGCTTACACCGGGGAGCTGTTTTTT.

In this sample, this clone turned up a few times. The chain is built from TRBV2 and TRBJ2-7; weak D call: TRBD1 (6 bases). CDR3 length: 16 amino acids. Germline V gene data show CDR1 as SNHLY and CDR2 as FYNNEI. Trimming shortened V by 6 bases and J by 0 bases, and 18 bases separated the two germline ends. The CDR3 nucleotides are TGTGCCAGCAGGGGGGCCGGGACCGCCAGCTCCTACGAGCAGTACTTC. Translated: CASRGAGTASSYEQYF.

CDR3 in DNA: TGTGCCAGCAGTTTACTTAGCTTCACCCACGGAAACACCATATATTTT. It yields the protein CASSLLSFTHGNTIYF. The chain links TRBV28 to TRBJ1-3; D not certain. Trimming took 2 bases from V and 4 from J, leaving 15 bases between them. The CDR3 is 16 residues long. Germline CDR1 reads MDHEN; CDR2 reads SYDVKM. Using reference TRBV28 and TRBJ1-3 for the parts outside the CDR3, the full variable domain is DVKVTQSSRYLVKRTGEKVFLECVQDMDHENMFWYRQDPGLGLRLIYFSYDVKMKEKGDIPEGYSVSREKKERFSLILESASTNQTSMYLCASSLLSFTHGNTIYFGEGSWLTVV.

CDR3 DNA: TGTGCCAGCAGCTCCGGGGGGGAGACCCAGTACTTC. As protein: CASSSGGETQYF. V is TRBV11-3 and J is TRBJ2-5; 7 nucleotides align to TRBD2. CDR3 length: 12 residues. With 4 bases clipped from V and 5 bases from J, the junction kept 1 base outside the gene matches. CDR1 SGHNT and CDR2 YENEEA come from the germline V gene. Complete variable domain (other parts from reference TRBV11-3 and TRBJ2-5): EAGVVQSPRYKIIEKKQPVAFWCNPISGHNTLYWYLQNLGQGPELLIRYENEEAVDDSQLPKDRFSAERLKGVDSTLKIQPAELGDSAVYLCASSSGGETQYFGPGTRLLVL.

The V call is TRBV6-5, the J call TRBJ1-1; D remains unclear. The CDR3 loop spans 13 amino acids. Per the germline V gene, CDR1 is MNHEY and CDR2 is SVGAGI. The germline V and J ends were trimmed by 3 bases and 1 base, with 6 bases remaining between them. The CDR3 here is CASSYPGNTEAFF. In nucleotides, the CDR3 is TGTGCCAGCAGTTATCCCGGGAACACTGAAGCTTTCTTT.

This sequence joins TRBV15 and TRBJ1-5, with D tentatively TRBD1 (5 bases). CDR3 size: 15 residues. Germline assignment: CDR1 LNHNV and CDR2 YYDKDF (reference sequence). Trimming took 1 base from V and 0 from J, leaving 7 bases between them. This CDR3 reads CATSRVQDSNQPQHF. The CDR3 DNA follows: TGTGCCACCAGCAGAGTACAGGATAGCAATCAGCCCCAGCATTTT.

The chain uses TRBV28 and TRBJ1-3; weak D call: TRBD1 (5 bases). Germline CDR1 and CDR2: MDHEN and SYDVKM. The CDR3 contains 15 residues. Between the trimmed V and J ends, which lost 10 bases and 0 bases, there was a span of 16 bases. The CDR3 DNA reads as TGTGCCACCACGCGACAGACCAGCTCTGGAAACACCATATATTTT. It is translated as CATTRQTSSGNTIYF.